The clone carrying this T cell receptor beta chain was counted ten times or more. The antigen is undetermined. V lost 5 bases, J lost 9 bases, and 7 bases stayed unmatched. CDR1 SGHTA and CDR2 FQGNSA come from the germline V gene. The CDR3 contains 13 residues. The sample comes from a study of naive and memory T cell subsets. Study-wide results and caveats: RNA-based TCR counts may shift with T cell activation and differentiation. A few larger clonotypes appeared in naive repertoires, especially CD8, possibly memory cells re-expressing CD45RA.

Two oligonucleotides, mixed equimolar, formed the beta constant-region primer covering TRBC1 and TRBC2. Ligated cDNA was amplified by four rounds of PCR with nested alpha and beta constant-region primers and SP2. One entry per CDR3 protein, called by TCRdb with MiXCR from the UMI-ligation and nested PCR reads. The sample lists about 90,000 distinct CDR3 sequences, about 11% occurring once. The V gene is TRBV7-2, the J gene TRBJ2-1; TRBD2 aligns across 7 bases. The receptor comes from a human donor in good health. What was sequenced was naive CD4+ T cells from blood. CDR3 loop: CASSRDYPSEQFF. The DNA for the CDR3 is TGTGCCAGCAGCAGGGACTACCCTAGTGAGCAGTTCTTC.